The next 20 T cell receptor beta chains were all read from a single sample in a study of vaccination and CD4 T cells after COVID-19. Treatment denoted: approximately 11-day PBMC culture with coronavirus spike peptide pools or control peptides (ViraFEST assay). With the Oncomine TCR Beta short-read assay, DNA from cultured CD4+ T cells was sequenced. TCRdb ran MiXCR on the PCR reads and lists one entry per CDR3 protein. Seen here are 12,000 to 15,000 distinct CDR3 sequences, about 46% observed once, and the top ten hold about 15%. The antigens these receptors bind are not known. Material for sequencing was CD4+ T cells from blood, cultured in vitro. Receptors originate from a human donor who had recovered from COVID-19.

The V gene is TRBV11-3, the J gene TRBJ2-7, with TRBD2 identical over 7 bases. The CDR3 is 15 residues long. Trimming took 1 base from V and 2 from J; bases not matched to a gene: 5. Germline V gives CDR1 SGHNT, CDR2 YENEEA. As DNA, the CDR3 is TGTGCCAGCAGCTTAGTGGGGCTAGCGGCCTACGAGCAGTACTTC. The encoded protein is CASSLVGLAAYEQYF.

The chain couples TRBV28 to TRBJ2-1, with D possibly being TRBD1 (5 bases). The CDR3 has 14 amino acids. The germline CDR1 and CDR2 sequences are MDHEN and SYDVKM. Trimming took off 6 bases at V and 9 bases at J, with 18 bases between the two ends. As DNA, the CDR3 is TGTGCCAGCAGCAGACAGCTCCGAGGACGTGAGCAGTTCTTC. Its protein is CASSRQLRGREQFF.

The V gene is TRBV7-9, the J gene TRBJ1-6, with unresolved D. The ends were cut back, 5 bases at V and 7 bases at J, with 9 bases in the middle. The CDR3 spans 13 residues. CDR1 and CDR2 from the germline V gene are SEHNR and FQNEAQ (reference sequence). The CDR3 nucleotides are TGTGCCAGCAGCCAATCGGAGAATTCACCCCTCCACTTT. This translates into CASSQSENSPLHF.

The V and J genes are TRBV6-1 and TRBJ2-5; TRBD1 might be the D (6 bases). There are 16 residues in the CDR3. Per the germline V gene, CDR1 is MNHNS and CDR2 is SASEGT. V lost 7 bases, J lost 1 base, and 19 bases lay in between. CDR3 protein: CASISGAGNSQETQYF. The CDR3 DNA is TGTGCCAGCATCTCAGGGGCAGGGAACTCCCAAGAGACCCAGTACTTC.

The chain is built from TRBV25-1 and TRBJ1-2; 8 nucleotides align to TRBD1. J was trimmed by 4 bases and V by 2 bases; bases with no gene match: 6. The germline V gene encodes CDR1 MGHDK and CDR2 SYGVNS. The CDR3 spans 15 residues. DNA for the CDR3: TGTGCCAGCAGTGAACCGGACAGGGTCGGCTATGGCTACACCTTC. Protein product: CASSEPDRVGYGYTF.

This rearrangement joins TRBV10-3 to TRBJ1-5, with 9 positions matching TRBD1. From germline, CDR1 is ENHRY and CDR2 SYGVKD. The J segment lost 7 bases and the V segment lost 3 bases, leaving 10 bases of the junction unmatched. The CDR3 runs to 16 residues. CDR3 sequence (DNA): TGTGCCATCAGTGATCACGGACAGGGGAATGTCCAGCCCCAGCATTTT. Amino acids: CAISDHGQGNVQPQHF.

This rearrangement joins TRBV18 to TRBJ2-2; D call uncertain. Trimming shortened V by 6 bases and J by 3 bases, and 11 bases separated the two germline ends. This CDR3 is built from 14 residues. Germline CDR1 reads KGHSH; CDR2 reads LQKENI. The CDR3: CASSLPTHTGELFF. DNA for the CDR3: TGTGCCAGCTCTCTCCCGACCCACACCGGGGAGCTGTTTTTT. Combining the CDR3 with reference TRBV18 and TRBJ2-2 gives the whole variable domain NAGVMQNPRHLVRRRGQEARLRCSPMKGHSHVYWYRQLPEEGLKFMVYLQKENIIDESGMPKERFSAEFPKEGPSILRIQQVVRGDSAAYFCASSLPTHTGELFFGEGSRLTVL.

The genes are TRBV12-3 or TRBV12-4 and TRBJ1-1, with D possibly matching TRBD1 (6 bases). The CDR3 sequence is 14 residues long. Trimming took 7 bases from V and 3 from J, leaving 15 bases between them. The CDR3 protein is CASKTGGLYTEAFF. CDR3 bases: TGTGCCAGCAAGACGGGGGGCCTCTACACTGAAGCTTTCTTT.

The chain carries TRBV4-3 and TRBJ1-5; TRBD1 matches 9 bases. This CDR3 has 15 amino acids. The ends lost 0 bases at V and 7 bases at J; junction bases unmatched: 4. In germline, CDR1 is LGHNA, CDR2 YSLEER. CDR3 amino acids: CASSQETGGYQPQHF. The CDR3 region has the DNA TGCGCCAGCAGCCAAGAAACAGGGGGCTACCAGCCCCAGCATTTT.

This clonotype occurred a few times. V gene TRBV14 combines with J gene TRBJ1-6; 9 bases match TRBD1. The germline V gene has CDR1 SGHDN and CDR2 FVKESK. The J segment lost 6 bases and the V segment lost 5 bases, leaving 5 bases of the junction unmatched. The CDR3 length is 15 residues. The CDR3 here is CASSWDRVGNSPLHF. CDR3 DNA sequence: TGTGCCAGCAGCTGGGACAGGGTTGGTAATTCACCCCTCCACTTT.

V and J are TRBV20-1 and TRBJ2-3; D gene uncertain. V was clipped by 2 bases and J by 3 bases, with 15 bases between them. The CDR3 totals 15 residues. Per the germline V gene, CDR1 is DFQATT and CDR2 is SNEGSKA (reference sequence). CDR3 sequence reads: CSARWGQVGTDTQYF. CDR3 bases: TGCAGTGCTAGATGGGGTCAGGTAGGGACAGATACGCAGTATTTT.

CDR3 sequence: CASSLHPGQGSEQYF. The CDR3 DNA is TGTGCCAGCAGCTTACACCCGGGACAGGGAAGCGAGCAGTACTTC. The chain has TRBV2 and TRBJ2-7; 9 bases are shared with TRBD1. J gave up 6 bases and V 6 bases, and 12 bases lay outside the gene matches. CDR3 length: 15 amino acids. The V gene's germline CDR1 is SNHLY and CDR2 FYNNEI. The full variable domain, completed using reference TRBV2 and TRBJ2-7, is EPEVTQTPSHQVTQMGQEVILRCVPISNHLYFYWYRQILGQKVEFLVSFYNNEISEKSEIFDDQFSVERPDGSNFTLKIRSTKLEDSAMYFCASSLHPGQGSEQYFGPGTRLTVT.

The chain combines TRBV6-2 or TRBV6-3 with TRBJ2-3, with D possibly being TRBD2 (6 bases). With 4 bases removed from V and 5 bases from J, the gap between germline ends came to 25 bases. CDR3 length: 18 residues. Germline V gene sequence: CDR1 MNHEY, CDR2 SVGEGT. The CDR3 region is CASSSFAEGTGAGDTQYF. The CDR3 DNA is TGTGCCAGCAGTTCCTTCGCGGAGGGGACCGGAGCTGGAGATACGCAGTATTTT.

This clonotype came up a few times. This rearrangement joins TRBV11-3 to TRBJ2-1; TRBD2 agrees at 9 bases. Germline V gene lookup returns CDR1 SGHNT and CDR2 YENEEA. The CDR3 is 14 residues long. With 5 bases clipped from V and 6 bases from J, the junction kept 5 bases outside the gene matches. The CDR3 here is CASSISGGLNEQFF. The CDR3 bases are TGTGCCAGCAGCATTAGCGGGGGTCTCAATGAGCAGTTCTTC. The whole variable domain, filled in from reference TRBV11-3 and TRBJ2-1, reads EAGVVQSPRYKIIEKKQPVAFWCNPISGHNTLYWYLQNLGQGPELLIRYENEEAVDDSQLPKDRFSAERLKGVDSTLKIQPAELGDSAVYLCASSISGGLNEQFFGPGTRLTVL.

The chain couples TRBV6-1 to TRBJ2-3, with D unresolved. The V gene's germline CDR1 is MNHNS and CDR2 SASEGT. This CDR3 is 14 amino acids long. V lost 8 bases to trimming and J lost 1 base, with 13 bases between them. CDR3: CASAPRMGTDTQYF. In DNA form, the CDR3 reads TGTGCCAGCGCGCCGAGAATGGGCACAGATACGCAGTATTTT.

The J gene is TRBJ1-5, the V gene TRBV27; the D is unclear. The CDR3 loop spans 18 amino acids. Germline lookup yields CDR1 MNHEY and CDR2 SMNVEV (reference sequence). V dropped 5 bases and J dropped 2 bases, with 22 bases sitting between them. For the CDR3, the DNA is TGTGCCAGCAGTCCTACCGGGCTTACCTCTTCGGGCAATCAGCCCCAGCATTTT. Translated: CASSPTGLTSSGNQPQHF.

This clonotype showed up just a few times. V and J are TRBV27 and TRBJ2-5; D is uncertain. The V and J ends lost 5 bases and 1 base respectively, with 14 bases between them. The length of the CDR3 is 15 residues. Germline V lookup: CDR1 MNHEY, CDR2 SMNVEV (reference sequence). The CDR3 sequence is CASSEVDGFQETQYF. CDR3 DNA: TGTGCCAGCAGTGAGGTGGACGGGTTCCAAGAGACCCAGTACTTC.

The rearrangement joins TRBV5-1 to TRBJ2-5; D is perhaps TRBD2 (5 bases). There are 14 residues in the CDR3. The germline CDR1 and CDR2 sequences are SGHRS and YFSETQ. Deletions cut 0 bases from V and 1 base from J, with 7 bases between. The CDR3 region has the DNA TGCGCCAGCAGCTTGGGAGGGAGCCAAGAGACCCAGTACTTC. As protein: CASSLGGSQETQYF.

The V call is TRBV7-9, the J call TRBJ2-3; 9 positions match TRBD1. The length of the CDR3 is 17 residues. Unmatched junction bases numbered 14, after V lost 6 bases and J lost 4 bases. Germline CDR1 SEHNR, CDR2 FQNEAQ (reference sequence). The CDR3 sequence is CASRGNLDRGEADTQYF. The CDR3 DNA sequence: TGTGCCAGCAGAGGAAATTTGGACAGGGGAGAGGCAGATACGCAGTATTTT.

The table lists this clonotype with a few counts. V gene TRBV6-5 combines with J gene TRBJ1-1; the D gene is possibly TRBD1 (5 bases). This CDR3 region has 15 residues. V shed 2 bases and J shed 0 bases, with 10 bases lying between them. Germline V CDR1 and CDR2: MNHEY, SVGAGI. The CDR3 region is CASSYGGLMNTEAFF. The CDR3 DNA is TGTGCCAGCAGTTACGGGGGTCTCATGAACACTGAAGCTTTCTTT.